This TCR beta chain was found in a study of blood T cell repertoires in COVID-19. Across the study: From T cells, B-cell-depleted T cells, or PBMCs came the material, which was cDNA or gDNA.

Repertoires were generated with immunoSEQ multiplex PCR, while TCRdb's copy carries only in-frame clones and drops some. The sample has around 160,000 clones; 75% to 85% are singletons. Per germline, CDR1 SNHLY and CDR2 FYNNEI. The CDR3 is 14 residues long. With 3 bases clipped from V and 7 bases from J, the junction kept 5 bases outside the gene matches. The origin of this receptor is a human donor with acute or convalescent COVID-19. The donor label of this sample is uncertain. Sequencing was carried out using peripheral blood. The rearrangement links TRBV2 to TRBJ2-1, with 8 positions matching TRBD1. The CDR3: CASSEEDRVNEQFF. For the CDR3, the DNA is TGTGCCAGCAGTGAGGAGGACAGGGTTAATGAGCAGTTCTTC.